The clone carrying this T cell receptor beta chain was observed once. A second PCR of roughly 7 to 11 cycles used a sample-barcoded 5' primer and a J-beta primer mix. MiXCR, run by TCRdb on the 5' RACE reads, gives a single entry per CDR3 protein. The sample carries some 1,800,000 distinct CDR3 sequences, around 40% recorded once. These data come from a study of blood T cells in healthy people across ages. Trimming pared 9 bases from V and 1 base from J, leaving 11 bases between. Germline assignment: CDR1 KGHDR and CDR2 SFDVKD. The CDR3 is made up of 13 amino acids. Sequencing was carried out using blood. The rearrangement joins TRBV24-1 to TRBJ1-1; no clear D. This sequence originates from a human donor in good health. CDR3: CATQQRRNTEAFF. Written as DNA, the CDR3 is TGTGCCACCCAACAGAGGAGGAACACTGAAGCTTTCTTT.